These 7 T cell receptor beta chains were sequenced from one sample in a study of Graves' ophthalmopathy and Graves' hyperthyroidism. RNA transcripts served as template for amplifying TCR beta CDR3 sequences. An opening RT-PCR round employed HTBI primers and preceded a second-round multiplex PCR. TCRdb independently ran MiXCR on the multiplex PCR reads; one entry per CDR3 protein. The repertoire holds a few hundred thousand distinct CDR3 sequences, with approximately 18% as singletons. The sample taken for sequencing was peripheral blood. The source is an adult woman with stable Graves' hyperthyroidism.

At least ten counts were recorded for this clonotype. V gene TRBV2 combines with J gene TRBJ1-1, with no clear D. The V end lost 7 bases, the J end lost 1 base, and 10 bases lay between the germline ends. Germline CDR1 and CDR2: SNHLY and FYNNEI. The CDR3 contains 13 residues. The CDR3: CASTTEGNTEAFF. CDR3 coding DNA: TGTGCCAGCACCACCGAAGGGAACACTGAAGCTTTCTTT. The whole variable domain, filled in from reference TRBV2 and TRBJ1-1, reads EPEVTQTPSHQVTQMGQEVILRCVPISNHLYFYWYRQILGQKVEFLVSFYNNEISEKSEIFDDQFSVERPDGSNFTLKIRSTKLEDSAMYFCASTTEGNTEAFFGQGTRLTVV.

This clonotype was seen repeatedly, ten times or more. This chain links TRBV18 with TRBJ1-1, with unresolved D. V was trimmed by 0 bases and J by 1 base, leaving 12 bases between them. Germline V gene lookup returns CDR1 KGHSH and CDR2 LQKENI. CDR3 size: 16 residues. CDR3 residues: CASSPPIGNSNTEAFF. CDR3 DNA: TGTGCCAGCTCACCACCGATAGGCAACTCGAACACTGAAGCTTTCTTT.

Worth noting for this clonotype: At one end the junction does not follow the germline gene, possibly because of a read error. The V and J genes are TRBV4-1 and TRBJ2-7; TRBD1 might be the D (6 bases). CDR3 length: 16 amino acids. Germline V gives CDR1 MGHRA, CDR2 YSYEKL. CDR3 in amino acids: CASSQVGGGVSSEQYF. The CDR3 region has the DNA TGCGCCAGCAGCCAAGTCGGTGGGGGCGTCTCCTCCGAGCAGTACTTC.

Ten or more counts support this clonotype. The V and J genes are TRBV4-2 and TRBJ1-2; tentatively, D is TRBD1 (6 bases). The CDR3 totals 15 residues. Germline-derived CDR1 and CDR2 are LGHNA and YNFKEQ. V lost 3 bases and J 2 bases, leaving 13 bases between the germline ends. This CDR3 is CASSQDRTANYGYTF. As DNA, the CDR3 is TGTGCCAGCAGCCAGGATAGGACAGCGAACTATGGCTACACCTTC.

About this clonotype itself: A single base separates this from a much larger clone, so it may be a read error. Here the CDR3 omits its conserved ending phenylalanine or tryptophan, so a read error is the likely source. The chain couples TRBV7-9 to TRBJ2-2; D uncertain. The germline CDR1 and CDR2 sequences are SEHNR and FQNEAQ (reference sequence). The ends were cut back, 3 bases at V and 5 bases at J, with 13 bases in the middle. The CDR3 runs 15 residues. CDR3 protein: CASSFPPSDTGELFV. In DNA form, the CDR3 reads TGTGCCAGCAGCTTCCCTCCGTCTGATACCGGGGAGCTGTTTGTT.

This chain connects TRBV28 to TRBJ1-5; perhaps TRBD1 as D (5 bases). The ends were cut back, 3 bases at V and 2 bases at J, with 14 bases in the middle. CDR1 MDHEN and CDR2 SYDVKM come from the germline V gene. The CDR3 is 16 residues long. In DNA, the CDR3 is TGTGCCAGCAGTTTCAGGACGGGGGGGGGCAATCAGCCCCAGCATTTT. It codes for CASSFRTGGGNQPQHF. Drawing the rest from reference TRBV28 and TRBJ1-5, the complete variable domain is DVKVTQSSRYLVKRTGEKVFLECVQDMDHENMFWYRQDPGLGLRLIYFSYDVKMKEKGDIPEGYSVSREKKERFSLILESASTNQTSMYLCASSFRTGGGNQPQHFGDGTRLSIL.

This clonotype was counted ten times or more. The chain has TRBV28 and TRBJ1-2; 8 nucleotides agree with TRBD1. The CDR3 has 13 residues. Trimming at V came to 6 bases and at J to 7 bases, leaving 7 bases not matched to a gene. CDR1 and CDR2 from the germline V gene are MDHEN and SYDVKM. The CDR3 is CASSSGQGGGYTF. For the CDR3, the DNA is TGTGCCAGCAGCTCCGGACAGGGAGGTGGCTACACCTTC.